These 26 T cell receptor beta chains were sequenced from one sample in a study of blood T cell repertoires in COVID-19. Assay used: immunoSEQ multiplex PCR; TCRdb lists only in-frame clones, some missing. There are about 240,000 clones in the sample; around 88% occur only once, and more than 2.5% lies in the top ten. The specimen sequenced was peripheral blood. These receptors were collected from a woman between 25 and 40 years old who had recovered from COVID-19.

The chain is built from TRBV6-1 and TRBJ2-7; 11 nucleotides agree with TRBD2. CDR1 is MNHNS, CDR2 SASEGT, per germline. The junction had 5 bases not matched to a gene; V was cut back by 1 base and J by 6 bases. The CDR3 spans 15 residues. This CDR3 reads CASSEVRLAGTEQYF. The CDR3 DNA sequence: TGTGCCAGCAGTGAAGTGCGACTAGCGGGGACCGAGCAGTACTTC.

This sequence joins TRBV7-9 and TRBJ2-2; 7 bases line up with TRBD2. The CDR3 totals 16 residues. With V trimmed by 1 base and J by 3 bases, 5 bases remained unmatched. The V gene's germline CDR1 is SEHNR and CDR2 FQNEAQ (reference sequence). This chain's CDR3 is CASSLGRRGYTGELFF. CDR3 in DNA: TGTGCCAGCAGCTTAGGTCGGCGGGGGTACACCGGGGAGCTGTTTTTT.

The chain has TRBV7-8 and TRBJ2-3; 12 bases align to TRBD2. The V segment lost 1 base and the J segment 6 bases; nucleotides outside the gene matches: 2. Germline loops: CDR1 SGHVS, CDR2 FQNEAQ. The CDR3 totals 15 residues. The CDR3 spells CASSLVLAGGDTQYF. DNA for the CDR3: TGTGCCAGCAGCTTAGTCCTAGCGGGGGGGGATACGCAGTATTTT.

This chain connects TRBV21-1 to TRBJ1-1; the table's D call of TRBD1 was not tested on the DNA. TRBV21-1 is given as a pseudogene. The CDR3 runs 13 residues. This CDR3 is CASSNLTGTEAFF. In DNA, the CDR3 is TGTGCCAGCAGCAACTTGACAGGGACTGAAGCTTTCTTT.

A single count supports this clone. The rearrangement joins TRBV3-1 (or the pseudogene TRBV3-2) to TRBJ1-1; D is uncertain. V shed 0 bases and J shed 1 base, with 12 bases lying between them. CDR3 size: 16 residues. Germline CDR1 reads LGHDT; CDR2 reads YNNKEL (reference sequence). In DNA, the CDR3 is TGTGCCAGCAGCCAAGACGTATCTTACGGGAACACTGAAGCTTTCTTT. Its translation is CASSQDVSYGNTEAFF.

This clone was detected only once. This sequence joins TRBV7-2 and TRBJ2-7; no reliable D call. Germline V gives CDR1 SGHTA, CDR2 FQGNSA. V was trimmed by 5 bases and J by 2 bases, leaving 13 bases between them. The CDR3 contains 14 residues. The CDR3 DNA reads as TGTGCCAGCAGCCACGGCGCGGTAGCCTACGAGCAGTACTTC. It yields the protein CASSHGAVAYEQYF. Complete variable domain (other parts from reference TRBV7-2 and TRBJ2-7): GAGVSQSPSNKVTEKGKDVELRCDPISGHTALYWYRQSLGQGLEFLIYFQGNSAPDKSGLPSDRFSAERTGGSVSTLTIQRTQQEDSAVYLCASSHGAVAYEQYFGPGTRLTVT.

The chain uses TRBV7-2 and TRBJ2-1; possible D gene TRBD1, 5 bases. Germline CDR1 SGHTA, CDR2 FQGNSA. This CDR3 region has 18 residues. Trimming stripped 2 bases from V and 0 bases from J, with 17 bases between. This CDR3 is CASSLRYRQTLSYNEQFF. The CDR3 nucleotides are TGTGCCAGCAGCTTAAGGTACAGGCAGACGCTCTCCTACAATGAGCAGTTCTTC.

The genes are TRBV9 and TRBJ2-4; D is perhaps TRBD2 (6 bases). Germline CDR1 is SGDLS and CDR2 is YYNGEE. This CDR3 has 13 residues. Trimming left V 0 bases short and J 5 bases short, with 6 bases between. In nucleotides, the CDR3 is TGTGCCAGCAGCGTAGCGGGGGAAAACATTCAGTACTTC. This encodes CASSVAGENIQYF.

The rearrangement uses TRBV5-1 and TRBJ2-3, with TRBD2 matching over 8 bases. The CDR3 loop spans 16 amino acids. Germline lookup yields CDR1 SGHRS and CDR2 YFSETQ. The V gene end was trimmed by 0 bases and the J gene end by 5 bases; junction bases not matched to a gene: 8. The CDR3 spells CASSLGAGGRVDTQYF. The DNA for the CDR3 is TGCGCCAGCAGCTTGGGCGCGGGGGGCCGGGTAGATACGCAGTATTTT.

The chain joins TRBV6-5 to TRBJ2-1; the D gene is possibly TRBD1 (5 bases). The germline V gene encodes CDR1 MNHEY and CDR2 SVGAGI. Trimming took 2 bases from V and 5 from J, leaving 16 bases between them. This CDR3 has 16 amino acids. CDR3 region: CASSYTWVGANNEQFF. CDR3 sequence (DNA): TGTGCCAGCAGTTACACATGGGTAGGGGCCAACAATGAGCAGTTCTTC.

Comments on this clone: In the same sample, other DNA sequences code for this CDR3. This rearrangement joins TRBV2 to TRBJ1-1; 9 bases align to TRBD1. Germline V gene data show CDR1 as SNHLY and CDR2 as FYNNEI. J gave up 1 base and V 6 bases, and 3 bases lay outside the gene matches. CDR3 length: 14 residues. CDR3 DNA sequence: TGTGCCAGCAGCTCGGACAGGGGGAACACTGAAGCTTTCTTT. Protein product: CASSSDRGNTEAFF.

V is TRBV4-2 and J is TRBJ2-5; the D gene is possibly TRBD2 (6 bases). Germline V gene sequence: CDR1 LGHNA, CDR2 YNFKEQ. V lost 3 bases and J lost 5, with 19 bases in between. There are 16 residues in the CDR3. The CDR3 sequence is CASSQATGGDGETQYF. In nucleotides, the CDR3 is TGTGCCAGCAGCCAGGCAACCGGGGGAGATGGGGAGACCCAGTACTTC.

The chain joins TRBV10-2 to TRBJ1-3; no clear D. Per germline, CDR1 WSHSY and CDR2 SAAADI. Trimming took 4 bases from V and 0 from J, leaving 4 bases between them. CDR3 length: 13 residues. The CDR3: CASSVSSGNTIYF. CDR3 nucleotides: TGCGCCAGCAGTGTGAGCTCTGGAAACACCATATATTTT.

The chain is built from TRBV7-8 and TRBJ1-2, with D maybe TRBD1 (6 bases). This CDR3 is built from 13 residues. Trimming stripped 1 base from V and 5 bases from J, with 8 bases between. CDR1 is SGHVS, CDR2 FQNEAQ, per germline. In DNA, the CDR3 is TGTGCCAGCAGCTTAGGGACAGCTTATGGCTACACCTTC. Its translation is CASSLGTAYGYTF.

Details on this clone: This sample includes further DNA sequences coding for the same CDR3. This chain's CDR3 is CASSPSGQGETQYF. CDR3 DNA sequence: TGTGCCAGCTCACCTTCGGGACAGGGTGAGACCCAGTACTTC. The chain recombines TRBV18 with TRBJ2-5; TRBD1 matches at 9 bases. V was pared by 3 bases and J by 5 bases, with 4 bases of the junction left unmatched. The CDR3 extends over 14 amino acids. The V gene's germline CDR1 is KGHSH and CDR2 LQKENI.

V is TRBV7-3 and J is TRBJ2-1, with D possibly being TRBD2 (7 bases). Trimming cost V 5 bases and J 0 bases, with 17 bases left between them. This CDR3 contains 17 residues. The germline V gene encodes CDR1 SGHTA and CDR2 FQGTGA. DNA of the CDR3: TGTGCCAGCAGCACTTCGGGGGGCGTAGGCTCCTACAATGAGCAGTTCTTC. Translation gives CASSTSGGVGSYNEQFF.

V is TRBV30 and J is TRBJ1-6; D is possibly TRBD1 (6 bases). The V end lost 3 bases, the J end lost 1 base, and 13 bases lay between the germline ends. CDR1 and CDR2 from the germline V gene are GTSNPN and SVGIG (reference sequence). The CDR3 spans 16 residues. The CDR3 spells CAWSQGTTSYNSPLHF. Written as DNA, the CDR3 is TGTGCCTGGAGCCAGGGGACCACTTCCTATAATTCACCCCTCCACTTT.

V gene TRBV5-4 combines with J gene TRBJ2-7; 11 nucleotides match TRBD2. V lost 5 bases to trimming and J lost 3 bases; unmatched junction nucleotides: 4. This CDR3 has 14 amino acids. Germline assignment: CDR1 SGHNT and CDR2 YYREEE (reference sequence). The CDR3: CASSSSGGNYEQYF. The CDR3, as DNA: TGTGCCAGCAGTTCTAGCGGGGGGAACTACGAGCAGTACTTC.

The V call is TRBV18, the J call TRBJ1-3; 10 nucleotides align to TRBD1. Germline CDR1 KGHSH, CDR2 LQKENI. Trimming at V came to 2 bases and at J to 2 bases, leaving 6 bases not matched to a gene. This CDR3 comprises 17 residues. CDR3 protein: CASSPAPGQGPGNTIYF. DNA of the CDR3: TGTGCCAGCTCACCAGCTCCGGGACAGGGGCCTGGAAACACCATATATTTT.

The genes are TRBV9 and TRBJ2-7; 10 positions match TRBD1. There are 14 residues in the CDR3. V shed 0 bases and J 7 bases; nucleotides not matched to a gene: 4. Looked up from germline, CDR1 is SGDLS and CDR2 is YYNGEE. For the CDR3, the DNA is TGTGCCAGCAGCGTAGGGGGACAGGGGTATGAGCAGTACTTC. It is translated as CASSVGGQGYEQYF.

This clone showed up just a few times. This rearrangement joins TRBV10-3 to TRBJ2-5; D may be TRBD2 (6 bases). The length of the CDR3 is 14 residues. In germline, CDR1 is ENHRY, CDR2 SYGVKD. The V end was cut by 2 bases, the J end by 1 base, with 8 bases between. The CDR3 DNA is TGTGCCATCAGTGAGGGACTAACCCAAGAGACCCAGTACTTC. Amino acid sequence: CAISEGLTQETQYF.

V gene TRBV6-7 combines with J gene TRBJ2-5; D is perhaps TRBD1 (5 bases). TRBV6-7 is designated an ORF whose function remains uncertain. The V and J ends lost 0 bases and 5 bases respectively, with 13 bases between them. There are 15 residues in the CDR3. The CDR3 DNA reads as TGTGCCAGCAGTTACTCGGACAAACCTCAGGAGACCCAGTACTTC. This codes for CASSYSDKPQETQYF.

CDR3 loop: CASSLSLGAPYNSPLHF. In nucleotides, the CDR3 is TGTGCCAGCAGCTTGTCTTTGGGGGCGCCCTATAATTCACCCCTCCACTTT. The chain couples TRBV5-4 to TRBJ1-6, with D maybe TRBD1 (6 bases). Per the germline V gene, CDR1 is SGHNT and CDR2 is YYREEE (reference sequence). This CDR3 spans 17 amino acids. With 1 base removed from V and 2 bases from J, the gap between germline ends came to 13 bases.

Here the CDR3 reads CASNPDRGAGANVLTF. The CDR3 nucleotides read TGCGCCAGCAACCCGGACAGGGGAGCTGGGGCCAACGTCCTGACTTTC. The chain recombines TRBV4-1 with TRBJ2-6; TRBD1 matches 9 bases. Germline CDR1 reads MGHRA; CDR2 reads YSYEKL. The length of the CDR3 is 16 residues. The ends lost 7 bases at V and 2 bases at J; junction bases unmatched: 6.

The chain recombines TRBV10-1 with TRBJ2-5, with 9 nucleotides matching TRBD1. V shed 1 base, J shed 5 bases, and the junction held 5 bases outside the gene matches. The CDR3 is 15 residues long. Germline values: CDR1 WNHNN, CDR2 SYGVQD (reference sequence). CDR3 in amino acids: CASSEYRGQRETQYF. In DNA, the CDR3 is TGCGCCAGCAGTGAGTACAGGGGGCAGCGGGAGACCCAGTACTTC.

The J gene is TRBJ1-1, the V gene TRBV7-9, with TRBD1 matching over 8 bases. Germline V CDR1 and CDR2: SEHNR, FQNEAQ (reference sequence). The J segment lost 1 base and the V segment lost 5 bases, leaving 3 bases of the junction unmatched. CDR3 length: 14 amino acids. As DNA, the CDR3 is TGTGCCAGCAGCAAACAGGGGGGGAACACTGAAGCTTTCTTT. It encodes CASSKQGGNTEAFF.